These 27 T cell receptor beta chains originate from one sample sequenced in a study of T cell responses to AZD1222 COVID-19 vaccine. The data were produced by immunoSEQ multiplex PCR, yet TCRdb's version contains in-frame clones alone and is incomplete. This sample has over 110,000 clones, with 80% to 95% found just once. The input for sequencing was peripheral blood, taken on day 0 of AZD1222 vaccination. The receptors were gathered from an adult in good health.

This clone was observed once. The rearrangement links TRBV6-6 to TRBJ2-3; TRBD1 is a possible D gene (6 bases). The CDR3 has 13 amino acids. Germline V gene lookup returns CDR1 MNHNY and CDR2 SVGAGI (reference sequence). Trimming removed 10 bases at V and 3 bases at J, with 14 bases between. CDR3 coding DNA: TGTGCCACCACTTATCAGGGGACAGATACGCAGTATTTT. As protein: CATTYQGTDTQYF.

The V call is TRBV11-3, the J call TRBJ2-7; D is ambiguous. Germline loops: CDR1 SGHNT, CDR2 YENEEA. V lost 3 bases and J lost 2, with 2 bases in between. This CDR3 has 11 amino acids. The CDR3 spells CASSLTYEQYF. CDR3 DNA: TGTGCCAGCAGCTTGACCTACGAGCAGTACTTC.

The rearrangement links TRBV20-1 to TRBJ1-6; D call uncertain. The CDR3 is made up of 13 amino acids. Per germline, CDR1 DFQATT and CDR2 SNEGSKA (reference sequence). V lost 3 bases and J lost 1, with 4 bases in between. As DNA, the CDR3 is TGCAGTGCTAGTGGATCCTATAATTCACCCCTCCACTTT. Its translation: CSASGSYNSPLHF.

The genes are TRBV28 and TRBJ1-1, with no clear D. Germline V gene sequence: CDR1 MDHEN, CDR2 SYDVKM. Deletions cut 7 bases from V and 0 bases from J, with 15 bases between. This CDR3 is 15 amino acids long. The CDR3 sequence: CASTVLGKLNTEAFF. In DNA form, the CDR3 reads TGTGCCAGCACTGTTTTAGGGAAGCTGAACACTGAAGCTTTCTTT.

The rearrangement uses TRBV3-1 (or the pseudogene TRBV3-2) and TRBJ2-3; 11 nucleotides align to TRBD2. V gave up 4 bases and J gave up 9 bases; unmatched junction bases: 15. The germline V gene has CDR1 LGHDT and CDR2 YNNKEL (reference sequence). The CDR3 runs to 17 residues. CDR3 DNA sequence: TGTGCCAGCAGCCGGAGCGGGACTAGCGGTGCACGGGGGACGCAGTATTTT. Translated, it gives CASSRSGTSGARGTQYF.

The chain has TRBV7-6 and TRBJ1-5, with 7 bases lining up with TRBD1. V was clipped by 2 bases and J by 3 bases; unmatched bases: 13. In germline, CDR1 is SGHVS, CDR2 FNYEAQ. The CDR3 spans 18 residues. The CDR3 is CASSLTSSRTGYNQPQHF. The CDR3, as DNA: TGTGCCAGCAGCTTAACCTCTTCTAGGACAGGATACAATCAGCCCCAGCATTTT.

The chain joins TRBV7-2 to TRBJ2-5; a possible D gene is TRBD2 (6 bases). V lost 7 bases and J lost 5, with 11 bases in between. The germline CDR1 and CDR2 sequences are SGHTA and FQGNSA. The CDR3 length is 12 residues. The chain's CDR3 is CASTSRGETQYF. CDR3 sequence (DNA): TGTGCCAGCACTTCACGGGGGGAGACCCAGTACTTC. Based on the CDR3 plus reference TRBV7-2 and TRBJ2-5, the full variable domain is GAGVSQSPSNKVTEKGKDVELRCDPISGHTALYWYRQSLGQGLEFLIYFQGNSAPDKSGLPSDRFSAERTGGSVSTLTIQRTQQEDSAVYLCASTSRGETQYFGPGTRLLVL.

V is TRBV19 and J is TRBJ1-5, with D possibly TRBD1 on 6 matching bases. The CDR3 is 14 residues long. Trimming removed 5 bases at V and 11 bases at J, with 19 bases between. Germline CDR1 LNHDA, CDR2 SQIVND (reference sequence). CDR3 DNA sequence: TGTGCCAGTAGTGTAACAGGGCCCTGGCGATCCCAGCATTTT. This gives the protein CASSVTGPWRSQHF.

This clone appeared a few times. This chain connects TRBV13 to TRBJ2-3, with a tentative D call TRBD2 (6 bases). In germline, CDR1 is PRHDT, CDR2 FYEKMQ (reference sequence). The CDR3 is 15 residues long. Trimming took 0 bases from V and 2 from J, leaving 9 bases between them. The CDR3 coding sequence is TGTGCCAGCAGCTTAGGTCAGCGGGCCACAGATACGCAGTATTTT. This translates into CASSLGQRATDTQYF.

This clone was counted only a few times. The chain is built from TRBV10-1 and TRBJ2-7; D tentatively reads TRBD1 or TRBD2 (5 bases each). The germline gives CDR1 WNHNN, CDR2 SYGVQD (reference sequence). V lost 1 base to trimming and J lost 6 bases, with 16 bases between them. The CDR3 is made up of 15 amino acids. The CDR3 DNA is TGCGCCAGCAGTGAGTACAGGACGACTATCGCCGAGCAGTACTTC. It is translated as CASSEYRTTIAEQYF.

CDR3 sequence reads: CASSSTNNSPLHF. The CDR3 DNA is TGTGCCAGCAGCTCCACGAATAATTCACCCCTCCACTTT. The V gene is TRBV13, the J gene TRBJ1-6; no definite D call. Deletions cut 4 bases from V and 5 bases from J, with 6 bases between. CDR3 length equals 13 residues. Germline CDR1 PRHDT, CDR2 FYEKMQ (reference sequence).

This chain uses TRBV6-1 with TRBJ2-7; maybe TRBD2 (7 bases). This CDR3 has 20 amino acids. CDR1 and CDR2 from the germline V gene are MNHNS and SASEGT. Trimming pared 0 bases from V and 0 bases from J, leaving 24 bases between. The CDR3 bases are TGTGCCAGCAGTGAAGCTGGGTTAGAGGGGGACCGGGACTACTCCTACGAGCAGTACTTC. Amino acid sequence: CASSEAGLEGDRDYSYEQYF.

The genes are TRBV11-3 and TRBJ2-5; no firm D call. CDR1 and CDR2 from the germline V gene are SGHNT and YENEEA. Trimming took off 5 bases at V and 5 bases at J, with 18 bases between the two ends. This CDR3 comprises 15 residues. CDR3 nucleotides: TGTGCCAGCAGCCACCTCCTCGAAGATGGTGAGACCCAGTACTTC. Protein product: CASSHLLEDGETQYF.

The chain joins TRBV10-3 to TRBJ2-3; 7 bases are a match to TRBD2. With V trimmed by 7 bases and J by 5 bases, 9 bases remained unmatched. The CDR3 has 14 residues. The germline V gene encodes CDR1 ENHRY and CDR2 SYGVKD. This CDR3 reads CAIKSGGSGDTQYF. As DNA, the CDR3 is TGTGCCATCAAGTCCGGGGGGAGTGGAGATACGCAGTATTTT.

The V call is TRBV11-2, the J call TRBJ2-1, with 12 nucleotides matching TRBD2. The CDR3 consists of 12 residues. Germline CDR1 SGHAT, CDR2 FQNNGV. V dropped 6 bases and J dropped 15; count of bases not matched to a gene: 6. The CDR3 DNA reads as TGTGCCAGCAGGCTCCTAGCGGGAGGGCCGTTCTTC. Its translation: CASRLLAGGPFF. The variable domain in full, with the rest retrieved from reference TRBV11-2 and TRBJ2-1, is EAGVAQSPRYKIIEKRQSVAFWCNPISGHATLYWYQQILGQGPKLLIQFQNNGVVDDSQLPKDRFSAERLKGVDSTLKIQPAKLEDSAVYLCASRLLAGGPFFGPGTRLTVL.

Only a few counts were recorded for this clone. The rearrangement links TRBV3-1 (or the pseudogene TRBV3-2) to TRBJ2-2; D is unresolved. V was trimmed by 4 bases and J by 5 bases, leaving 11 bases between them. Germline CDR1 and CDR2: LGHDT and YNNKEL (reference sequence). CDR3 length: 14 residues. CDR3 nucleotides: TGTGCCAGCAGCCCAAGCGTCCGGACCGGGGAGCTGTTTTTT. It yields the protein CASSPSVRTGELFF.

The V and J genes are TRBV6-5 and TRBJ1-5; D is possibly TRBD1 (5 bases). CDR1 MNHEY and CDR2 SVGAGI come from the germline V gene. Trimming shortened V by 8 bases and J by 9 bases, and 23 bases separated the two germline ends. This CDR3 has 15 residues. CDR3 bases: TGTGCCAGCGAGACTTTCAGGGTTAACCTTCCGCCCCAGCATTTT. Its protein product is CASETFRVNLPPQHF.

The rearrangement links TRBV5-1 to TRBJ1-2; TRBD1 agrees at 9 bases. Trimming at V came to 9 bases and at J to 3 bases, leaving 6 bases not matched to a gene. The CDR3 spans 13 residues. Germline values: CDR1 SGHRS, CDR2 YFSETQ. CDR3 residues: CATTQGADYGYTF. In DNA form, the CDR3 reads TGCGCCACGACACAGGGGGCGGACTATGGCTACACCTTC. Full variable domain (outside the CDR3, taken from reference TRBV5-1 and TRBJ1-2): KAGVTQTPRYLIKTRGQQVTLSCSPISGHRSVSWYQQTPGQGLQFLFEYFSETQRNKGNFPGRFSGRQFSNSRSEMNVSTLELGDSALYLCATTQGADYGYTFGSGTRLTVV.

The chain combines TRBV5-1 with TRBJ2-7; weak D call: TRBD2 (6 bases). Germline assignment: CDR1 SGHRS and CDR2 YFSETQ. This CDR3 contains 15 residues. Between the trimmed V and J ends, which lost 2 bases and 0 bases, there was a span of 12 bases. The CDR3: CASSFRSSDSYEQYF. The CDR3 region has the DNA TGCGCCAGCAGCTTCAGGTCTAGCGACTCCTACGAGCAGTACTTC.

This rearrangement joins TRBV28 to TRBJ1-5; D unclear. The CDR3 covers 12 residues. V was pared by 5 bases and J by 4 bases, with 6 bases between. CDR1 is MDHEN and CDR2 is SYDVKM in the germline V gene. Written as DNA, the CDR3 is TGTGCCAGCAGTCCCGTTAATCAGCCCCAGCATTTT. This codes for CASSPVNQPQHF.

The rearrangement joins TRBV7-9 to TRBJ2-2; 8 bases fit TRBD1. The CDR3 is made up of 15 amino acids. The V segment lost 5 bases and the J segment 2 bases; nucleotides outside the gene matches: 4. CDR1 SEHNR and CDR2 FQNEAQ come from the germline V gene (reference sequence). The chain's CDR3 is CASSTTGENTGELFF. CDR3 coding DNA: TGTGCCAGCAGCACGACAGGGGAAAACACCGGGGAGCTGTTTTTT.

This chain joins TRBV19 and TRBJ2-2, with D unclear. In germline, CDR1 is LNHDA, CDR2 SQIVND (reference sequence). V was cut by 3 bases and J by 8 bases, with 10 bases left in between. CDR3 size: 13 residues. The CDR3 region is CASSILNGGELFF. The CDR3 nucleotides read TGTGCCAGTAGTATTTTGAACGGGGGGGAGCTGTTTTTT.

The V and J genes are TRBV19 and TRBJ2-7, with 7 bases that match TRBD2. The CDR3 loop spans 13 amino acids. CDR1 LNHDA and CDR2 SQIVND come from the germline V gene (reference sequence). V dropped 5 bases and J dropped 2; count of bases not matched to a gene: 3. The CDR3 DNA follows: TGTGCCAGTAGTCGAAGCGGGGCCTACGAGCAGTACTTC. It codes for CASSRSGAYEQYF.

The rearrangement uses TRBV9 and TRBJ1-1; 8 nucleotides align to TRBD1. After removal of 0 bases from V and 11 bases from J, the junction contained 15 bases not matched to a gene. CDR1 is SGDLS and CDR2 is YYNGEE in the germline V gene. CDR3 length equals 16 residues. The CDR3 nucleotides are TGTGCCAGCAGCGTAGCTCCCTTTACGACAGGGGCTAGCGCTTTCTTT. It encodes CASSVAPFTTGASAFF.

This chain uses TRBV10-2 with TRBJ2-1; possibly TRBD2 for D (6 bases). This CDR3 has 12 residues. From germline, CDR1 is WSHSY and CDR2 SAAADI. V lost 9 bases and J 8 bases, leaving 14 bases between the germline ends. The CDR3 DNA follows: TGCGCCAGTGCTGAGGGGAGGCATGAGCAGTTCTTC. Amino acids: CASAEGRHEQFF.

This chain links TRBV30 with TRBJ2-1, with TRBD2 identical over 11 bases. The CDR3 sequence is 15 residues long. CDR1 and CDR2 (germline): GTSNPN, SVGIG (reference sequence). V dropped 3 bases and J dropped 7; count of bases not matched to a gene: 8. Written as DNA, the CDR3 is TGTGCCTGGAGAGTCCTAGCGGGAGGCTATAATGAGCAGTTCTTC. Amino acids: CAWRVLAGGYNEQFF. Together with reference TRBV30 and TRBJ2-1, the CDR3 gives the full variable domain: SQTIHQWPATLVQPVGSPLSLECTVEGTSNPNLYWYRQAAGRGLQLLFYSVGIGQISSEVPQNLSASRPQDRQFILSSKKLLLSDSGFYLCAWRVLAGGYNEQFFGPGTRLTVL.

The rearrangement joins TRBV6-2 or TRBV6-3 to TRBJ2-3, with a tentative D call TRBD2 (5 bases). CDR1 and CDR2 (germline): MNHEY, SVGEGT. This CDR3 region has 14 residues. With 5 bases removed from V and 6 bases from J, the gap between germline ends came to 15 bases. The CDR3 DNA reads TGTGCCAGCAGTCCGCGGGCCCCTCCGGATACGCAGTATTTT. This codes for CASSPRAPPDTQYF.